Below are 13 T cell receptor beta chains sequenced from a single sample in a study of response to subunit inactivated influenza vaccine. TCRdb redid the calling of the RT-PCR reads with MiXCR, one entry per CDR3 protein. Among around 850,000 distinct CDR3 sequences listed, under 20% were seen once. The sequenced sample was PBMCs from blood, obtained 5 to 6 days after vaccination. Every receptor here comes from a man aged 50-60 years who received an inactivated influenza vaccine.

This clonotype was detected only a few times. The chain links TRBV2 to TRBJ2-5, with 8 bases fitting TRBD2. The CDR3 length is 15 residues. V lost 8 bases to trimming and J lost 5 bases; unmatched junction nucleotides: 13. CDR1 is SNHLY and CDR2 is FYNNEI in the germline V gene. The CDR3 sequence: CASDGAGGFSETQYF. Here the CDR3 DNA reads TGTGCCAGCGATGGGGCGGGGGGTTTTTCGGAGACCCAGTACTTC.

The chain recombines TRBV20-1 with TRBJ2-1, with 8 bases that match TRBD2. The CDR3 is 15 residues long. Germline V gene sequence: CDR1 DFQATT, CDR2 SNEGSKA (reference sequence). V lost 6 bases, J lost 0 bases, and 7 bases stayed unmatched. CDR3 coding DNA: TGCAGTGCCTTAGCGGGGATCACCTCCTACAATGAGCAGTTCTTC. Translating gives CSALAGITSYNEQFF.

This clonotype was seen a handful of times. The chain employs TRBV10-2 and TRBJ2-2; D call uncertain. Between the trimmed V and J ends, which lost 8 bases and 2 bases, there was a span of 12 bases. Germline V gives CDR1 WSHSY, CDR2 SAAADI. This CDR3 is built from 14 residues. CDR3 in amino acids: CASLGGENTGELFF. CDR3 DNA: TGCGCCAGCCTCGGCGGAGAAAACACCGGGGAGCTGTTTTTT.

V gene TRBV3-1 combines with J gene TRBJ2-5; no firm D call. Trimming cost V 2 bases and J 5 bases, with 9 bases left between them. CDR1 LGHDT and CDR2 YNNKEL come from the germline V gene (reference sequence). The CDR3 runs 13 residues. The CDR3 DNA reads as TGTGCCAGCAGCCAAATGACGGCGGAGACCCAGTACTTC. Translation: CASSQMTAETQYF.

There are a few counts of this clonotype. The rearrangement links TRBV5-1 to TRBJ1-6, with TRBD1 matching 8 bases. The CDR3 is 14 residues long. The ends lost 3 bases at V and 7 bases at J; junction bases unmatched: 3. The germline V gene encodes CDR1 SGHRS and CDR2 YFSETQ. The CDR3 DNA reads TGCGCCAGCAGCTGGACAGGGAGAAATTCACCCCTCCACTTT. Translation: CASSWTGRNSPLHF.

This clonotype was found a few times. CDR3 in DNA: TGTGCCAGCAGCGGATTGACAGGGGCTGCGCTAAACTATGGCTACACCTTC. It is translated as CASSGLTGAALNYGYTF. The chain has TRBV11-2 and TRBJ1-2; 8 nucleotides line up with TRBD1. CDR1 is SGHAT, CDR2 FQNNGV, per germline. The length of the CDR3 is 17 residues. Trimming cost V 5 bases and J 2 bases; bases outside gene matches: 13.

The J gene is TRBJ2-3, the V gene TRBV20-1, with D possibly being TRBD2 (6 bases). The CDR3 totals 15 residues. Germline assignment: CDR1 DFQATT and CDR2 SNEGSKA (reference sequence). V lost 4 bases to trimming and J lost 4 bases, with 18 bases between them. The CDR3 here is CSATQWEELADTQYF. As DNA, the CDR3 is TGCAGTGCTACGCAGTGGGAGGAGCTGGCAGATACGCAGTATTTT.

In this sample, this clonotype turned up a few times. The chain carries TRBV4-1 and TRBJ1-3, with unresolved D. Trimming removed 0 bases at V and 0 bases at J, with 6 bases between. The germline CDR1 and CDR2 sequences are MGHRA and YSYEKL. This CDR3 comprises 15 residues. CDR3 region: CASSQDSNSGNTIYF. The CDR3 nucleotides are TGCGCCAGCAGCCAAGATTCCAACTCTGGAAACACCATATATTTT.

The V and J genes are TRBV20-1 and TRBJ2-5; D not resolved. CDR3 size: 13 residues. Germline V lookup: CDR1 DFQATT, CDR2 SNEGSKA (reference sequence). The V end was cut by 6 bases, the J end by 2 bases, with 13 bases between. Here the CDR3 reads CSAPRLPQETQYF. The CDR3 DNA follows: TGCAGTGCCCCAAGGTTGCCTCAAGAGACCCAGTACTTC.

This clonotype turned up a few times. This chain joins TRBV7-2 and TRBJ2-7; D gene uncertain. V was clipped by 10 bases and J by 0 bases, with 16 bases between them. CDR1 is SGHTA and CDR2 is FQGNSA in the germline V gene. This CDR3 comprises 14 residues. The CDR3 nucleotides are TGTGCCACGAGAAGGGCAGCGTACTCCTACGAGCAGTACTTC. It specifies CATRRAAYSYEQYF. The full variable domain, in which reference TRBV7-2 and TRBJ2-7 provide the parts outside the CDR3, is GAGVSQSPSNKVTEKGKDVELRCDPISGHTALYWYRQSLGQGLEFLIYFQGNSAPDKSGLPSDRFSAERTGGSVSTLTIQRTQQEDSAVYLCATRRAAYSYEQYFGPGTRLTVT.

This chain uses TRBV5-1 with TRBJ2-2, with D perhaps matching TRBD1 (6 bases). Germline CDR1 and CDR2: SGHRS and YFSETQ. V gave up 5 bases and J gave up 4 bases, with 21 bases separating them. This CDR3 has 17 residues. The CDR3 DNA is TGCGCCAGCAGTCCGGGACATCTAGGCATCGGCACCGGGGAGCTGTTTTTT. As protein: CASSPGHLGIGTGELFF.

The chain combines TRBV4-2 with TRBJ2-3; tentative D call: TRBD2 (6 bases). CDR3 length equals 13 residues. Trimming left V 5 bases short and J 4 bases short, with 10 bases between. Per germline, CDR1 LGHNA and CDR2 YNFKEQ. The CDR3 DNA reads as TGTGCCAGCAGCGAGCGGAGGGCAGATACGCAGTATTTT. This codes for CASSERRADTQYF.

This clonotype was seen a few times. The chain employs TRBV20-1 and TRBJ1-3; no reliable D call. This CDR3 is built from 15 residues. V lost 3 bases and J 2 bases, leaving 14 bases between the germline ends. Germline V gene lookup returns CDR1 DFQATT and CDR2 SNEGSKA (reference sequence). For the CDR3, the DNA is TGCAGTGCTAGGGCAGCTACGACTCCTGGAAACACCATATATTTT. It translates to CSARAATTPGNTIYF.